Described below is a single T cell receptor beta chain sequence and its context. The antigen remains unidentified. Germline V lookup: CDR1 SGHTS, CDR2 YDEGEE. The CDR3 covers 11 residues. Trimming took 7 bases from V and 1 from J, leaving 6 bases between them. The entry originates in a study of shared clonotypes between healthy human individuals. About the research overall: Each donor contributed plates that comprised three CD4 naive, three CD4 memory, two CD8 naive and one CD8 memory.

Data came from immunoSEQ multiplex PCR; TCRdb stores just in-frame clones and leaves some out. The sample yields more than 2 million clones, 85% to 95% seen once. Naive CD8 cells comprised CD45RO-negative, CCR7-positively selected cells, excluding terminally differentiated effector memory CD45RA+ cells. Recent acute infections and vaccinations were absent in the healthy HIV-negative adult donors. General study findings and limits: Of the naive CD4 clonotypes, roughly 5% were shared across a few donors. Lower generation probabilities were found for non-shared clonotypes than for those shared by all four donors.

This receptor was taken from a young man in good health. Sequenced material: naive CD8+ T cells sorted from blood. The chain uses TRBV5-8 and TRBJ2-7; D unresolved. CDR3 region: CASRSSYEQYF. CDR3 bases: TGTGCCAGCCGAAGTTCCTACGAGCAGTACTTC.